Listed below are T cell receptor beta chains from one sample, sequenced in a study of vaccination and CD4 T cells after COVID-19. TCRdb processed the PCR reads anew with MiXCR; each CDR3 protein has one entry. The repertoire holds roughly 3,500 distinct CDR3 sequences, with 79% as singletons. Their specific antigens are unknown. Sequences were obtained from CD4+ T cells from blood, cultured in vitro. The receptors here all came from a human donor who had recovered from COVID-19. Both conserved end residues are part of each CDR3. Fields, in order: clone size, V gene, J gene, D gene, CDR3 DNA, CDR3 protein. D genes are given only for firm matches. Rows give clone size only sometimes, using once, few, many, or a class for an expanded clone.

clone size: -
V gene: TRBV12-3/TRBV12-4
J gene: TRBJ2-1
D gene: TRBD2
CDR3 DNA: TGTGCCAGCAGGGGGCGACTAGCGGGGCTTTACAATGAGCAGTTCTTC
CDR3 protein: CASRGRLAGLYNEQFF

clone size: -
V gene: TRBV18
J gene: TRBJ1-5
D gene: -
CDR3 DNA: TGTGCCAGCTCACCTAACCGGGACACCTCAGCCGAGCATTTT
CDR3 protein: CASSPNRDTSAEHF

clone size: -
V gene: TRBV6-2/TRBV6-3
J gene: TRBJ1-2
D gene: -
CDR3 DNA: TGTGCCAGCAGCCCTCCGGGTGGCTACACCTTC
CDR3 protein: CASSPPGGYTF

clone size: once
V gene: TRBV7-2
J gene: TRBJ1-6
D gene: -
CDR3 DNA: TGTGCCAGCAGCCATACCGGGGATATTGCGGCCCTCCACTTT
CDR3 protein: CASSHTGDIAALHF

clone size: once
V gene: TRBV7-2
J gene: TRBJ1-2
D gene: -
CDR3 DNA: TGTGCCAGCAGCTTAGCATCACAAGGGGATGGCTACACCTTC
CDR3 protein: CASSLASQGDGYTF

clone size: once
V gene: TRBV5-8
J gene: TRBJ1-6
D gene: TRBD1
CDR3 DNA: TGTGCCAGCAGCTCCCGACAGGGAAATTCACCCCTCCACTTT
CDR3 protein: CASSSRQGNSPLHF

clone size: -
V gene: TRBV19
J gene: TRBJ1-6
D gene: -
CDR3 DNA: TGTGCCAGTACAACAGGGCCAAATTCACCCCTCCACTTT
CDR3 protein: CASTTGPNSPLHF

clone size: large
V gene: TRBV11-2
J gene: TRBJ1-1
D gene: -
CDR3 DNA: TGTGCCAGCAGCTTAGTCAGGGGAAGCACTGAAGCTTTCTTT
CDR3 protein: CASSLVRGSTEAFF

clone size: -
V gene: TRBV2
J gene: TRBJ1-5
D gene: -
CDR3 DNA: TGTGCCAGCAGTGATCCCCCAGCCCCCCAGCATTTT
CDR3 protein: CASSDPPAPQHF

clone size: -
V gene: TRBV7-9
J gene: TRBJ2-5
D gene: -
CDR3 DNA: TGTGCCAGCAGCTTAGAGGGGGGCTTTAAGACCCAGTACTTC
CDR3 protein: CASSLEGGFKTQYF

clone size: -
V gene: TRBV4-1
J gene: TRBJ1-4
D gene: TRBD1
CDR3 DNA: TGCGCCAGCAGCCAACCGAACAGGGGGCCTGAAAAACTGTTTTTT
CDR3 protein: CASSQPNRGPEKLFF

clone size: few
V gene: TRBV15
J gene: TRBJ2-7
D gene: TRBD1
CDR3 DNA: TGTGCCACCAGCCCCGCGGGGACAGGGACCTACGAGCAGTACTTC
CDR3 protein: CATSPAGTGTYEQYF

clone size: -
V gene: TRBV12-3/TRBV12-4
J gene: TRBJ1-2
D gene: -
CDR3 DNA: TGTGCCAGCAGTTTAAATTGGGGACCCTATGGCTACACCTTC
CDR3 protein: CASSLNWGPYGYTF

clone size: large
V gene: TRBV24-1
J gene: TRBJ2-3
D gene: TRBD2
CDR3 DNA: TGTGCCACCAGTGAAAGGGGAGCGGGGGGTAAGGATACGCAGTATTTT
CDR3 protein: CATSERGAGGKDTQYF

clone size: once
V gene: TRBV7-2
J gene: TRBJ1-2
D gene: -
CDR3 DNA: TGTGCCAGCAGCTTAGGGACAGCTAACTATGGCTACACCTTC
CDR3 protein: CASSLGTANYGYTF

clone size: -
V gene: TRBV15
J gene: TRBJ2-7
D gene: -
CDR3 DNA: TGTGCCACCAGCAGAGATCGTACCCGATTGGGACCCTACGAGCAGTACTTC
CDR3 protein: CATSRDRTRLGPYEQYF

clone size: -
V gene: TRBV7-2
J gene: TRBJ1-2
D gene: -
CDR3 DNA: TGTGCCAGCAGCGTACAGGGATACTATGGCTACACCTTC
CDR3 protein: CASSVQGYYGYTF

clone size: -
V gene: TRBV10-3
J gene: TRBJ1-2
D gene: TRBD1
CDR3 DNA: TGTGCCATCAGCCACGGACAGGGGATGGATGGCTACACCTTC
CDR3 protein: CAISHGQGMDGYTF

clone size: once
V gene: TRBV7-2
J gene: TRBJ2-7
D gene: -
CDR3 DNA: TGTGCCAGCAGCTTAGTCGTGACAGTCTCCTACGAGCAGTACTTC
CDR3 protein: CASSLVVTVSYEQYF

clone size: -
V gene: TRBV6-2/TRBV6-3
J gene: TRBJ2-3
D gene: -
CDR3 DNA: TGTGCCAGCCGGCCCGAGGGGACAGATACGCAGTATTTT
CDR3 protein: CASRPEGTDTQYF

clone size: -
V gene: TRBV27
J gene: TRBJ2-7
D gene: -
CDR3 DNA: TGTGCCAGCAGTTCCTCAATCGGGTACGAGCAGTACTTC
CDR3 protein: CASSSSIGYEQYF

clone size: -
V gene: TRBV2
J gene: TRBJ2-7
D gene: TRBD1
CDR3 DNA: TGTGCCAGCAGCATGGACAGGAATTACGAGCAGTACTTC
CDR3 protein: CASSMDRNYEQYF

clone size: -
V gene: TRBV10-3
J gene: TRBJ2-3
D gene: -
CDR3 DNA: TGTGCCATCAGGGACTACTCCGCAGATACGCAGTATTTT
CDR3 protein: CAIRDYSADTQYF

clone size: once
V gene: TRBV19
J gene: TRBJ2-2
D gene: TRBD2
CDR3 DNA: TGTGCCAGTAGGGGCGGGACTAGCGGGGGGCCGCAGAACACCGGGGAGCTGTTTTTT
CDR3 protein: CASRGGTSGGPQNTGELFF

clone size: -
V gene: TRBV7-9
J gene: TRBJ1-2
D gene: TRBD1
CDR3 DNA: TGTGCCAGCAGGGTGGACAGGGAGAGGGACTATGGCTACACCTTC
CDR3 protein: CASRVDRERDYGYTF

clone size: -
V gene: TRBV18
J gene: TRBJ1-2
D gene: -
CDR3 DNA: TGTGCCAGCTCACCACAGGGTCGAGCTAACTATGGCTACACCTTC
CDR3 protein: CASSPQGRANYGYTF

clone size: few
V gene: TRBV7-2
J gene: TRBJ1-1
D gene: -
CDR3 DNA: TGTGCCAGCAGCTTGGCAGGGTGGCAGTCTGAAGCTTTCTTT
CDR3 protein: CASSLAGWQSEAFF

clone size: -
V gene: TRBV7-9
J gene: TRBJ2-2
D gene: -
CDR3 DNA: TGTGCCAGCAGCTTAGTTGCAGGGATGATGGCCGGGGAGCTGTTTTTT
CDR3 protein: CASSLVAGMMAGELFF

clone size: -
V gene: TRBV27
J gene: TRBJ1-6
D gene: TRBD1
CDR3 DNA: TGTGCCAGCCGCCGCTGGACAGGAGGTAATTCACCCCTCCACTTT
CDR3 protein: CASRRWTGGNSPLHF

clone size: -
V gene: TRBV24-1
J gene: TRBJ2-6
D gene: -
CDR3 DNA: TGTGCCACCAGTGATCCGAAGGGGGCTGGGGCCAACGTCCTGACTTTC
CDR3 protein: CATSDPKGAGANVLTF

clone size: -
V gene: TRBV19
J gene: TRBJ1-2
D gene: -
CDR3 DNA: TGTGCCAGTAGTATAATGTCCCCGCGCAGGGGCGTTCCCTATGGCTACACCTTC
CDR3 protein: CASSIMSPRRGVPYGYTF

clone size: -
V gene: TRBV7-2
J gene: TRBJ2-1
D gene: -
CDR3 DNA: TGTGCCAGCAGCTTACGTGTCGGGGAGCAGTTCTTC
CDR3 protein: CASSLRVGEQFF

clone size: -
V gene: TRBV20-1
J gene: TRBJ1-2
D gene: -
CDR3 DNA: TGCAGTGCTCGGGGGGGGCAGGATCAGTCTGGCTACACCTTC
CDR3 protein: CSARGGQDQSGYTF

clone size: -
V gene: TRBV20-1
J gene: TRBJ1-5
D gene: TRBD1
CDR3 DNA: TGCAGTGCTAGACCACAGGGGATCGGACAGCCCCAGCATTTT
CDR3 protein: CSARPQGIGQPQHF

clone size: -
V gene: TRBV28
J gene: TRBJ1-2
D gene: -
CDR3 DNA: TGTGCCAGCGGATATACAGGGAACTATGGCAACACCTTC
CDR3 protein: CASGYTGNYGNTF

clone size: few
V gene: TRBV7-8
J gene: TRBJ1-3
D gene: TRBD1
CDR3 DNA: TGTGCCAGCAGACACGACAGGGCCTCTGGAAACACCATATATTTT
CDR3 protein: CASRHDRASGNTIYF

clone size: -
V gene: TRBV25-1
J gene: TRBJ2-7
D gene: TRBD1
CDR3 DNA: TGTGCCAGCAGTGGATGGGGACAGGGCCCTTCCTACGAGCAGTACTTC
CDR3 protein: CASSGWGQGPSYEQYF

clone size: once
V gene: TRBV19
J gene: TRBJ1-2
D gene: TRBD1
CDR3 DNA: TGTGCCAGTAGTACGATACAGGGGTCAGGTGGCTACACCTTC
CDR3 protein: CASSTIQGSGGYTF

clone size: -
V gene: TRBV7-8
J gene: TRBJ2-2
D gene: TRBD2
CDR3 DNA: TGTGCCAGCAGCTTAGTTCCGGGGGGGAACACCGGGGAGCTGTTTTTT
CDR3 protein: CASSLVPGGNTGELFF

clone size: -
V gene: TRBV5-1
J gene: TRBJ1-1
D gene: -
CDR3 DNA: TGCGCCAGCAATGTGGACGGTGAAGCTTTCTTT
CDR3 protein: CASNVDGEAFF

clone size: -
V gene: TRBV7-6
J gene: TRBJ1-4
D gene: TRBD1
CDR3 DNA: TGTGCCAGCAGCCAAAAGGGACAGGTCAACCGGGGCACTAATGAAAAACTGTTTTTT
CDR3 protein: CASSQKGQVNRGTNEKLFF

clone size: -
V gene: TRBV6-1
J gene: TRBJ1-1
D gene: -
CDR3 DNA: TGTGCCAGCAGTACCAAACTTCTGATAAGGACCCGGAACACTGAAGCTTTCTTT
CDR3 protein: CASSTKLLIRTRNTEAFF